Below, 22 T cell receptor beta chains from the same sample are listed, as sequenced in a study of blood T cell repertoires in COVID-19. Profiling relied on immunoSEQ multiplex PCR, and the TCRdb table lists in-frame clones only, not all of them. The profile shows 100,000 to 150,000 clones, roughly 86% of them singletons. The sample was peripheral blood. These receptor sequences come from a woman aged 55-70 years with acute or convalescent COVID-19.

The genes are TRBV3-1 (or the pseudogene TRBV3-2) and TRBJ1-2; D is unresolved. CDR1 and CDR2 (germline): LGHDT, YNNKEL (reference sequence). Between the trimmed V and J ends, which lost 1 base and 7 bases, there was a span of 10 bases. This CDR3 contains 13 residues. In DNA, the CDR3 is TGTGCCAGCAGCCAAGGACCCTGGGCTGGCTACACCTTC. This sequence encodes CASSQGPWAGYTF.

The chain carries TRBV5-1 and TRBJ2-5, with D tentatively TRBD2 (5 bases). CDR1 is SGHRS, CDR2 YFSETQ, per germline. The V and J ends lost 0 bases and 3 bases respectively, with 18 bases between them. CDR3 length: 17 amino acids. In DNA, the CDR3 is TGCGCCAGCAGCTTGGATGGAACGGACTCGGGAAAAGAGACCCAGTACTTC. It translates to CASSLDGTDSGKETQYF.

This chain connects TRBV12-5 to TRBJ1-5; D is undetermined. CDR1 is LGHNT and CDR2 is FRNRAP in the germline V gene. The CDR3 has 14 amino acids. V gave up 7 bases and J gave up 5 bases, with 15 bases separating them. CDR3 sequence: CASARPEAHQPQHF. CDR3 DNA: TGTGCTAGTGCCCGCCCCGAGGCGCATCAGCCCCAGCATTTT. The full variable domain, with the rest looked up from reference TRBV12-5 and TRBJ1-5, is DARVTQTPRHKVTEMGQEVTMRCQPILGHNTVFWYRQTMMQGLELLAYFRNRAPLDDSGMPKDRFSAEMPDATLATLKIQPSEPRDSAVYFCASARPEAHQPQHFGDGTRLSIL.

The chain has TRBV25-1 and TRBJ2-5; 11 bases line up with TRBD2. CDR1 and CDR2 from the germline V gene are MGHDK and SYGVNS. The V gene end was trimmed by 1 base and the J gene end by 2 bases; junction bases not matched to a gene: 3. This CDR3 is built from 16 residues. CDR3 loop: CASSESGLAVQETQYF. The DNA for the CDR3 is TGTGCCAGCAGTGAATCGGGACTAGCGGTTCAAGAGACCCAGTACTTC.

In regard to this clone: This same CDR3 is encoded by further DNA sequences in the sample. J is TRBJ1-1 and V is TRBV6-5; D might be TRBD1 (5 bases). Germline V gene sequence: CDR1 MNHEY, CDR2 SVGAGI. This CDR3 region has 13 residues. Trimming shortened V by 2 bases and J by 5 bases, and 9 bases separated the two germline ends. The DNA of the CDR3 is TGTGCCAGCAGTTACGGTGGGGGGACTGAAGCTTTCTTT. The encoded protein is CASSYGGGTEAFF.

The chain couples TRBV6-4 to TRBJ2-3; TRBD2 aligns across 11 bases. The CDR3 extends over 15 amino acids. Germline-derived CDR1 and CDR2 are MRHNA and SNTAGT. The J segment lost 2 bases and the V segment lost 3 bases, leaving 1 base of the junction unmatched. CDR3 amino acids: CASSELAGVTDTQYF. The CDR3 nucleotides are TGTGCCAGCAGTGAACTAGCGGGGGTCACAGATACGCAGTATTTT.

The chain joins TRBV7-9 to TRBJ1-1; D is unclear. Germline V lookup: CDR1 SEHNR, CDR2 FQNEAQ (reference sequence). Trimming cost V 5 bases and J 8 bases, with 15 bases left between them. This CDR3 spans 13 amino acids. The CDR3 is CASSLTGEGEAFF. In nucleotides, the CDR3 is TGTGCCAGCAGCCTAACCGGGGAAGGCGAAGCTTTCTTT.

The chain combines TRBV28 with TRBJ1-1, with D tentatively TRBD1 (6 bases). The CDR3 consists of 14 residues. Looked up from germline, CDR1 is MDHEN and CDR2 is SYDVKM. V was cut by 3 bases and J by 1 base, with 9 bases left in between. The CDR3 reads CASSFGQPNTEAFF. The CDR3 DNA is TGTGCCAGCAGTTTTGGACAGCCGAACACTGAAGCTTTCTTT.

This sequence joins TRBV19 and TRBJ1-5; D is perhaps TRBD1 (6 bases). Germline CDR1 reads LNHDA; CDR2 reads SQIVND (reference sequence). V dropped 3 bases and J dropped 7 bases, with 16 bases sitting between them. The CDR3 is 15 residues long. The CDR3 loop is CASSMGEGGWQPQHF. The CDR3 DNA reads TGTGCCAGTAGTATGGGGGAGGGGGGTTGGCAGCCCCAGCATTTT.

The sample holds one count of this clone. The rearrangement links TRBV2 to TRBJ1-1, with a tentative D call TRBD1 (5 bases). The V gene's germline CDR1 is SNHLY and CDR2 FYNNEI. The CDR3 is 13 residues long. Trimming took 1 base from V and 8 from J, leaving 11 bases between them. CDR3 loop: CASSEVEAGEAFF. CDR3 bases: TGTGCCAGCAGTGAAGTTGAAGCAGGGGAAGCTTTCTTT. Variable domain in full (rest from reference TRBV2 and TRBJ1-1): EPEVTQTPSHQVTQMGQEVILRCVPISNHLYFYWYRQILGQKVEFLVSFYNNEISEKSEIFDDQFSVERPDGSNFTLKIRSTKLEDSAMYFCASSEVEAGEAFFGQGTRLTVV.

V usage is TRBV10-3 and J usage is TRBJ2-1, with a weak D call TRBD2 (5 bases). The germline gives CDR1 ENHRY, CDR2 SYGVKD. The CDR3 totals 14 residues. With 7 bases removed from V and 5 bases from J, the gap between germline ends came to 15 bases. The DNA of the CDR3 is TGTGCCATCAAGGGAGCGATCGCGGACAATGAGCAGTTCTTC. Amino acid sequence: CAIKGAIADNEQFF.

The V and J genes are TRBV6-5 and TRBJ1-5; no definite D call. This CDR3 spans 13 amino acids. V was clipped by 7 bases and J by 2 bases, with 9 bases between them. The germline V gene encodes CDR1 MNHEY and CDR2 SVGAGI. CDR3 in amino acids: CASIRGGNQPQHF. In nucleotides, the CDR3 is TGTGCCAGCATACGGGGTGGCAATCAGCCCCAGCATTTT.

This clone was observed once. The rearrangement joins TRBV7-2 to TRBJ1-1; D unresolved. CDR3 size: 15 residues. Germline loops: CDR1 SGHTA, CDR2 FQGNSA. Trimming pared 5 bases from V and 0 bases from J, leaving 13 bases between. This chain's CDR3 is CASSPWEVLNTEAFF. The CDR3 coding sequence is TGTGCCAGCAGCCCTTGGGAGGTTTTGAACACTGAAGCTTTCTTT.

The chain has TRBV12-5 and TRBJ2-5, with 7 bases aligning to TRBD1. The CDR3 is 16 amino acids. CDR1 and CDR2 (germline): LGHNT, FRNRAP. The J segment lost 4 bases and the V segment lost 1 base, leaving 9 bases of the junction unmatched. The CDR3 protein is CASGLANRGSPETQYF. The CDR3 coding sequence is TGTGCTAGTGGTTTGGCAAACAGGGGATCACCAGAGACCCAGTACTTC.

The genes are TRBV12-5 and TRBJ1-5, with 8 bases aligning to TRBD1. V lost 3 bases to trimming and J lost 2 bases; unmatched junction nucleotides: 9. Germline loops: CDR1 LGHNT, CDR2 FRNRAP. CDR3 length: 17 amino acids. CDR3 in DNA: TGTGCTAGTGGTTTCGTTGCTCTGACAGGGGGCAATCAGCCCCAGCATTTT. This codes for CASGFVALTGGNQPQHF.

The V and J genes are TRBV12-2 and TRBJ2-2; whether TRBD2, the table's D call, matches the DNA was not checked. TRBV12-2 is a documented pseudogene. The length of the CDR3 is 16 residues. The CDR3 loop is CASRLVVWFSAGELFF. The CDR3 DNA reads TGTGCAAGTCGCTTGGTGGTTTGGTTTTCGGCCGGGGAGCTGTTTTTT.

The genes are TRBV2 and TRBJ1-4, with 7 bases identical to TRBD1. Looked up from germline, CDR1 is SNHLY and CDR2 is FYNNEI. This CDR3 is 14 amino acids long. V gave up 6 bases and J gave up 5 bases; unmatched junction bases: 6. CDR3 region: CASREGQPNEKLFF. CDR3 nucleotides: TGTGCCAGCAGAGAGGGACAGCCGAATGAAAAACTGTTTTTT. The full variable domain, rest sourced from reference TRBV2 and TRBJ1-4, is EPEVTQTPSHQVTQMGQEVILRCVPISNHLYFYWYRQILGQKVEFLVSFYNNEISEKSEIFDDQFSVERPDGSNFTLKIRSTKLEDSAMYFCASREGQPNEKLFFGSGTQLSVL.

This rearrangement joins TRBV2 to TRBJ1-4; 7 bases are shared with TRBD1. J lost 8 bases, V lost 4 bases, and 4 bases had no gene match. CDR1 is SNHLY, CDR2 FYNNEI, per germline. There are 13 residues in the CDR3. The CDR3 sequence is CASSGQGGEKLFF. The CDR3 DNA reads TGTGCCAGCAGTGGACAGGGAGGAGAAAAACTGTTTTTT.

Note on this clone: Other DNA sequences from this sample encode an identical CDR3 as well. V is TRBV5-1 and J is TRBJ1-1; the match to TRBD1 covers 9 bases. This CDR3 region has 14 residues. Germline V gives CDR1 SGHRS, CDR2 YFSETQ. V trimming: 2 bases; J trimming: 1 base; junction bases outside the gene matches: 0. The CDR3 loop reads CASSLQGANTEAFF. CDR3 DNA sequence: TGCGCCAGCAGCTTACAGGGGGCGAACACTGAAGCTTTCTTT.

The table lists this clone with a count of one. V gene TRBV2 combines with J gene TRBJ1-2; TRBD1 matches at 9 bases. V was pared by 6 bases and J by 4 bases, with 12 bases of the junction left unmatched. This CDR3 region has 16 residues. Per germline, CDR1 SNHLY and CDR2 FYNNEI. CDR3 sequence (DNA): TGTGCCAGCAGACCAGGACAGGGGCCGGTCCTCTATGGCTACACCTTC. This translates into CASRPGQGPVLYGYTF.

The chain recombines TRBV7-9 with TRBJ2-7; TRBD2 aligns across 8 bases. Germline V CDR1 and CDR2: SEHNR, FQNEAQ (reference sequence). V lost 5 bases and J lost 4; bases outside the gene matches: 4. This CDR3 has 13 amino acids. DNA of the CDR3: TGTGCCAGCAGCGGAGCGGGAGAGTACGAGCAGTACTTC. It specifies CASSGAGEYEQYF.

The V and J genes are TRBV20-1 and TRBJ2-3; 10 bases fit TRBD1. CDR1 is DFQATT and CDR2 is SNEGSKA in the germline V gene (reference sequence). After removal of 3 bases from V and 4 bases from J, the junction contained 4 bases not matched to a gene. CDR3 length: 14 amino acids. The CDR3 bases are TGCAGTGCTAGTGGGACAGGGGAGGCAGATACGCAGTATTTT. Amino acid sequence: CSASGTGEADTQYF.